This T cell receptor (beta chain) appears in the sequencing data of a study of T cell responses to AZD1222 COVID-19 vaccine. As for the study in general: Recipients boosted at about 4 weeks or about 12 weeks are pooled.

The method was immunoSEQ multiplex PCR; TCRdb's version includes in-frame clones alone and lacks a portion of them. Of around 140,000 clones listed, 80% to 90% were seen once; the top ten hold 2.5% to 3%. Germline V CDR1 and CDR2: LNHDA, SQIVND (reference sequence). CDR3 length: 15 amino acids. The V segment lost 1 base and the J segment 5 bases; nucleotides outside the gene matches: 6. This sample comprised peripheral blood, obtained on day 0 of AZD1222 vaccination. This sequence was found in an adult in good health. V is TRBV19 and J is TRBJ2-7, with 9 bases fitting TRBD2. The CDR3: CASSIGGGASNEQYF. For the CDR3, the DNA is TGTGCCAGTAGTATAGGCGGGGGGGCATCGAACGAGCAGTACTTC.